The clone carrying this TCR beta chain is a singleton in its sample. The data belong to a study of blood T cell repertoires in COVID-19. Looking at the study overall: The origin of the acute and convalescent COVID-19 samples was the United States, Italy and Spain. Sources were T cells, B-cell-depleted T cells, or PBMCs; the material itself was cDNA or gDNA.

In the authors' workflow: Reference gene primer amplification gave nucleated cell count estimates. The method was immunoSEQ multiplex PCR; TCRdb's version includes in-frame clones alone and lacks a portion of them. The V and J calls and the clone size are those of that table, but D and trimming were determined from the DNA. The data hold about 140,000 clones, with over 75% observed a single time. The receptor's source is a man aged 50-59 years with acute or convalescent COVID-19. The specimen sequenced was peripheral blood.

The CDR3 loop is CASSGLATDTQYF. In DNA form, the CDR3 reads TGCGCCAGCAGTGGACTAGCCACAGATACGCAGTATTTT. The chain employs TRBV10-1 and TRBJ2-3; 7 bases are a match to TRBD2. Per the germline V gene, CDR1 is WNHNN and CDR2 is SYGVQD (reference sequence). V shed 4 bases and J 2 bases; nucleotides not matched to a gene: 0. This CDR3 spans 13 amino acids.